This passage covers 6 T cell receptor beta chains from one sample sequenced in a study of T cells in localized non-small cell lung cancer. Some clones are missing from TCRdb's copy, which holds only in-frame ones; the method was immunoSEQ multiplex PCR. Among around 31,000 clones listed, roughly 89% were seen once. Specimen: peripheral blood, collected before any cancer treatment. These receptors originate from a female donor at least 60 years old with stage I lung adenocarcinoma.

The rearrangement joins TRBV4-3 to TRBJ2-1; 15 bases match TRBD2. Looked up from germline, CDR1 is LGHNA and CDR2 is YSLEER. The ends lost 4 bases at V and 8 bases at J; junction bases unmatched: 15. This CDR3 has 19 amino acids. The CDR3 sequence: CASSPRTSGRGGPLYEQFF. As DNA, the CDR3 is TGCGCCAGCAGCCCCAGGACTAGCGGGAGGGGTGGGCCTTTGTATGAGCAGTTCTTC.

This clone has just one count. J is TRBJ2-7 and V is TRBV11-2, with 9 bases fitting TRBD2. The CDR3 length is 15 residues. V shed 4 bases and J 2 bases; nucleotides not matched to a gene: 6. Germline V gene data show CDR1 as SGHAT and CDR2 as FQNNGV. CDR3 nucleotide sequence: TGTGCCAGCAGCTCCTCGACTAGCGGTCCCTACGAGCAGTACTTC. It codes for CASSSSTSGPYEQYF.

This chain uses TRBV5-8 with TRBJ2-7; TRBD1 matches 10 bases. This CDR3 comprises 15 residues. V shed 2 bases, J shed 6 bases, and the junction held 8 bases outside the gene matches. Germline CDR1 reads SGHTS; CDR2 reads YDEGEE. CDR3 amino acids: CASSFYRGQGTEQYF. The CDR3 DNA is TGTGCCAGCAGCTTCTACCGGGGACAGGGGACCGAGCAGTACTTC.

The CDR3: CASSPSPDRNTQYF. The CDR3 DNA reads TGTGCCAGCAGCCCCTCCCCCGATAGAAATACGCAGTATTTT. The chain recombines TRBV7-8 with TRBJ2-3; D ambiguous. This CDR3 is built from 14 residues. Looked up from germline, CDR1 is SGHVS and CDR2 is FQNEAQ. With 5 bases removed from V and 7 bases from J, the gap between germline ends came to 16 bases.

The chain couples TRBV11-2 to TRBJ1-1; 9 nucleotides line up with TRBD1. The CDR3 is 13 residues long. CDR1 and CDR2 from the germline V gene are SGHAT and FQNNGV. V was pared by 6 bases and J by 7 bases, with 6 bases of the junction left unmatched. CDR3 DNA: TGTGCCAGCAGTCGGACAGGGGACGGTGAAGCTTTCTTT. It encodes CASSRTGDGEAFF.

The chain recombines TRBV19 with TRBJ2-3, with D unclear. In germline, CDR1 is LNHDA, CDR2 SQIVND (reference sequence). This CDR3 spans 13 amino acids. The V and J ends lost 5 bases and 0 bases respectively, with 6 bases between them. The CDR3 DNA follows: TGTGCCAGTAGTCCCTCTAGCACAGATACGCAGTATTTT. Translating gives CASSPSSTDTQYF.